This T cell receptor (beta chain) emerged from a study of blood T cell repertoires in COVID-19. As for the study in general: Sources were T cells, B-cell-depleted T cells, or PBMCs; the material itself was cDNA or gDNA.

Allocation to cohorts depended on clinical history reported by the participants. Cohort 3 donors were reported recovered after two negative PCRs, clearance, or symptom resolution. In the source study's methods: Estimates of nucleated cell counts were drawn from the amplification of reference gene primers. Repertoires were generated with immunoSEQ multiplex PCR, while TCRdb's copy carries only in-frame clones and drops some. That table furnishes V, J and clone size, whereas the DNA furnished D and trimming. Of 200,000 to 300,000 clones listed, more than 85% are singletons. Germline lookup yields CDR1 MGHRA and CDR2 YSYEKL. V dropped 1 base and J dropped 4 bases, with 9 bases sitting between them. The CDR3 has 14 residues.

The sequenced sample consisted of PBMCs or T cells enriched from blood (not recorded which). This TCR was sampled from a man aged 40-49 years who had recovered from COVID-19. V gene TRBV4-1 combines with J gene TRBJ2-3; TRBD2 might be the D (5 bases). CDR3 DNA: TGCGCCAGCAGCCAAGCTGTGGGAGCAGATACGCAGTATTTT. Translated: CASSQAVGADTQYF.